A selection of T cell receptor beta chains follows, all from one sample in a study of CD8 T cells in Susac syndrome. TCRdb called the immunoSEQ multiplex PCR reads again in MiXCR, with one record for every CDR3 protein. The sample lists some 300,000 distinct CDR3 sequences; 89% were seen once. The sample was CD8+ T cells from PBMCs. These receptors were collected from a human donor with multiple sclerosis. Both conserved end residues are part of each CDR3. The D gene is left open where the match is weak. Rows may omit the clone size; those that give it use once, few, many or a size class.

>TRBJ2-4|NA|NA|TRBV20-1
TGCAGTGCTAGTCGGGGGGCCCTGGACAAAAACATTCAGTACTTC
CSASRGALDKNIQYF
>TRBJ2-5|NA|NA|TRBV12-5
TGTGCTAGTGGTTTGGTTTTGTCCCAAGAGACCCAGTACTTC
CASGLVLSQETQYF
>TRBJ2-2|NA|TRBD2|TRBV7-2
TGTGCCAGCAGCTTAGGCGGGAGTCTTCCCGGGGAGCTGTTTTTT
CASSLGGSLPGELFF
>TRBJ1-1|NA|TRBD1|TRBV30
TGTGCCTGCGCTCCCTTGGGACAGGGACAACGTGAAGCTTTCTTT
CACAPLGQGQREAFF
>TRBJ2-3|NA|NA|TRBV6-5
TGTGCCAGCAGTTACCGAGGAACAGATACGCAGTATTTT
CASSYRGTDTQYF
>TRBJ2-2|NA|NA|TRBV27
TGTGCCAGCTCCCCCATCGGGGGGCGAGGCACCGGGGAGCTGTTTTTT
CASSPIGGRGTGELFF
>TRBJ1-4|NA|NA|TRBV6-5
TGTGCCAGCAGTTACCCCTTGGAGACGCGTTCTAATGAAAAACTGTTTTTT
CASSYPLETRSNEKLFF
>TRBJ2-1|NA|TRBD2|TRBV28
TGTGCCAGCAGTCCTACCCTTCTACTAGCGGGGAACAATGAGCAGTTCTTC
CASSPTLLLAGNNEQFF
>TRBJ2-7|NA|NA|TRBV2
TGTGCCAGCCACAGGGGCGGGGAATGGTACGAGCAGTACTTC
CASHRGGEWYEQYF
>TRBJ1-1|NA|NA|TRBV6-5
TGTGCCAGCAGTTACTCGATGACAGGCGAGTCATGGAACACTGAAGCTTTCTTT
CASSYSMTGESWNTEAFF
>TRBJ2-7|NA|TRBD1|TRBV20-1
TGCAGTGCGGAAGACAGGGGCTCAGACTACGAGCAGTACTTC
CSAEDRGSDYEQYF
>TRBJ2-1|NA|NA|TRBV20-1
TGCAGTGCTAGAAACCGGGACTGGTACTACAATGAGCAGTTCTTC
CSARNRDWYYNEQFF
>TRBJ2-7|NA|NA|TRBV12-3/TRBV12-4
TGTGCCAGCAGTCGCCTCGGGACAATTTACGAGCAGTACTTC
CASSRLGTIYEQYF
>TRBJ2-1|NA|NA|TRBV7-9
TGTGCCAGCACCCCAGAGGGAATTTACTATGAGCAGTTCTTC
CASTPEGIYYEQFF
>TRBJ2-2|NA|NA|TRBV15
TGTGCCACCAGCAGAGATCTCGGGGCCGGCGGGGAGCTGTTTTTT
CATSRDLGAGGELFF
>TRBJ2-3|NA|TRBD2|TRBV27
TGTGCCAGCAGGCTAGCGGCGGTCAGCGCAGATACGCAGTATTTT
CASRLAAVSADTQYF
>TRBJ2-1|NA|NA|TRBV2
TGTGCCAGCAGTGAGAAAGGGACAAACAATGAGCAGTTCTTC
CASSEKGTNNEQFF
>TRBJ1-2|once|NA|TRBV7-9
TGTGCCAGCAGCTTAAGTCTCCAGCATGGCTACACCTTC
CASSLSLQHGYTF
>TRBJ1-5|NA|NA|TRBV5-1
TGCGCCAGCAGCTTGTTTGCAGGTCCTCAGCCCCAGCATTTT
CASSLFAGPQPQHF
>TRBJ2-7|NA|NA|TRBV28
TGTGCCAGCAGTTCCCCCGGACAGTGGCCCTACGAGCAGTACTTC
CASSSPGQWPYEQYF
>TRBJ1-1|NA|TRBD1|TRBV4-1
TGCGCCAGCGGAGGACAGGGATCACTTAACACTGAAGCTTTCTTT
CASGGQGSLNTEAFF
>TRBJ1-5|few|NA|TRBV19
TGTGCCAGTAGCCCGACAGGAGATAGCAATCAGCCCCAGCATTTT
CASSPTGDSNQPQHF
>TRBJ1-5|NA|TRBD1|TRBV28
TGTGCCAGCAGTGGACAGGGGGTCTGGCAGCCCCAGCATTTT
CASSGQGVWQPQHF
>TRBJ2-7|NA|TRBD1|TRBV24-1
TGTGCCACCAGTGATCCCGGGACAGGGAACTACGAGCAGTACTTC
CATSDPGTGNYEQYF
>TRBJ2-1|NA|TRBD2|TRBV11-1
TGTGCCAGCAGCTCTCTAGCGGGAGGGTTATCAGTTCGCTCCTACAATGAGCAGTTCTTC
CASSSLAGGLSVRSYNEQFF
>TRBJ2-3|NA|TRBD1|TRBV27
TGTGCCAGCAGCCCCCAAGGACAGGTTGCGCGTGGAGTGTGGGATACGCAGTATTTT
CASSPQGQVARGVWDTQYF
>TRBJ2-1|NA|NA|TRBV9
TGTGCCAGCAGCGTGTACTCGGGCTCTAGAGGGAATGAGCAGTTCTTC
CASSVYSGSRGNEQFF
>TRBJ1-5|NA|NA|TRBV30
TGTGCCTGGAAGGCGGCAGGGAGCAATCAGCCCCAGCATTTT
CAWKAAGSNQPQHF
>TRBJ1-5|NA|NA|TRBV19
TGTGCCAGTAGTATTGCAGGGAATCAGCCCCAGCATTTT
CASSIAGNQPQHF
>TRBJ1-2|NA|NA|TRBV24-1
TGTGCCACCGCGGGGGACTATGGCTACACCTTC
CATAGDYGYTF
>TRBJ2-1|NA|TRBD2|TRBV9
TGTGCCAGCAGCGTAGTCCCTAGCGGAGGAGCCCATGAGCAGTTCTTC
CASSVVPSGGAHEQFF
>TRBJ1-4|NA|TRBD1|TRBV6-6
TGTGCCAGCAGCCAGCCAGGGGGGAGAACTAATGAAAAACTGTTTTTT
CASSQPGGRTNEKLFF
>TRBJ2-7|NA|NA|TRBV28
TGTGCCACTCTATTTGAGGGATCCTACGAGCAGTACTTC
CATLFEGSYEQYF
>TRBJ2-3|NA|NA|TRBV3-1
TGTGCCAGCAGCCCGATAGGGACGGATAACACAGATACGCAGTATTTT
CASSPIGTDNTDTQYF
>TRBJ1-5|NA|NA|TRBV30
TGTGCCTGGAGTGAAGGTACGTCCAATCAGCCCCAGCATTTT
CAWSEGTSNQPQHF
>TRBJ1-6|NA|NA|TRBV4-2
TGTGCCAGCAGCCCAGAACCTGGACACTTGAATTCACCCCTCCACTTT
CASSPEPGHLNSPLHF
>TRBJ1-6|NA|NA|TRBV12-3/TRBV12-4
TGTGCCAGCAAAGTTGGGGTCCTAAATAATTCACCCCTCCACTTT
CASKVGVLNNSPLHF
>TRBJ1-1|once|TRBD1|TRBV7-2
TGTGCCAGCAGTTACCGGACAGGAGGCACTGAAGCTTTCTTT
CASSYRTGGTEAFF
>TRBJ1-1|NA|NA|TRBV6-2/TRBV6-3
TGTGCCAGCCGCGAAGGGGAGCGCTACACTGAAGCTTTCTTT
CASREGERYTEAFF
>TRBJ2-7|NA|NA|TRBV12-3/TRBV12-4
TGTGCCAGCAGTCAGGTGCTCTACGAGCAGTACTTC
CASSQVLYEQYF
>TRBJ2-1|NA|NA|TRBV7-9
TGTGCCAGCAGCTTAGTTGAGGGGAGAGATGATGAGCAGTTCTTC
CASSLVEGRDDEQFF
>TRBJ2-7|NA|NA|TRBV7-9
TGTGCCAGCAGCCCGCACCCATCTCTCACCACCTACGAGCAGTACTTC
CASSPHPSLTTYEQYF
>TRBJ2-7|once|TRBD1|TRBV28
TGTGCCAGCCAAAGACAGGGAGATTTCTACGAGCAGTACTTC
CASQRQGDFYEQYF
>TRBJ2-5|NA|NA|TRBV27
TGTGCCACCCTTACCTGGGCCGGGACCCAGTACTTC
CATLTWAGTQYF
>TRBJ2-2|NA|TRBD2|TRBV6-2/TRBV6-3
TGTGCCAGCAGAATGGGACTAGCGGGACCTGCCACCGGGGAGCTGTTTTTT
CASRMGLAGPATGELFF
>TRBJ2-1|NA|TRBD1|TRBV7-2
TGTGCCAGCAGCTTAGTGGGACAGGGGACCCCCGGAGAGCAGTTCTTC
CASSLVGQGTPGEQFF
>TRBJ1-5|NA|NA|TRBV12-3/TRBV12-4
TGTGCCAGCAGTACGGACGGGAAAAATCAGCCCCAGCATTTT
CASSTDGKNQPQHF
>TRBJ1-5|NA|NA|TRBV6-1
TGTGCCACTTTAGATCACCCTAGCAATCAGCCCCAGCATTTT
CATLDHPSNQPQHF
>TRBJ2-1|NA|NA|TRBV4-3
TGCGCCAGCAGCCCAAGGCCCAACAATGAGCAGTTCTTC
CASSPRPNNEQFF
>TRBJ1-2|NA|NA|TRBV12-3/TRBV12-4
TGTGCCAGCAGTTTAGCCAGGTCAGCGGCTAACTATGGCTACACCTTC
CASSLARSAANYGYTF
>TRBJ2-1|NA|NA|TRBV4-3
TGCGCCAGCAGCCAAGATCGAGGGTATGTCAATGAGCAGTTCTTC
CASSQDRGYVNEQFF